This T cell receptor (beta chain) was sequenced during a study of blood T cell repertoires in COVID-19. Overall study context: COVID-19 samples, acute and convalescent, were from the United States, Italy and Spain.

Germline CDR1 reads SEHNR; CDR2 reads FQNEAQ (reference sequence). This CDR3 comprises 15 residues. The V and J ends lost 6 bases and 5 bases respectively, with 16 bases between them. Data came from immunoSEQ multiplex PCR; TCRdb stores just in-frame clones and leaves some out. The sample records 150,000 to 200,000 clones, over 75% being singletons. This clone was observed once. The sample was peripheral blood. The chain carries TRBV7-9 and TRBJ1-4, with D uncertain. The TCR sequence derives from an elderly woman with acute or convalescent COVID-19. The CDR3 region has the DNA TGTGCCAGCAGTTTAAGGGCACCGGGGAATGAAAAACTGTTTTTT. Protein: CASSLRAPGNEKLFF.